The 13 T cell receptor beta chains listed next were all sequenced from one sample in a study of lung T cells in sarcoidosis with Löfgren's syndrome. In TCRdb, the reads were re-called with MiXCR into one record per CDR3 protein. The sample has about 63,000 distinct CDR3 sequences, less than 25% seen once. Sequenced input: CD4+ T cells from PBMCs. All receptors derive from a human donor with sarcoidosis (Löfgren's syndrome or another form), or a control subject (not recorded which).

This chain uses TRBV19 with TRBJ1-2, with a weak D call TRBD1 (6 bases). CDR3 length: 12 residues. CDR1 LNHDA and CDR2 SQIVND come from the germline V gene (reference sequence). Trimming left V 7 bases short and J 3 bases short, with 9 bases between. CDR3 DNA: TGTGCCAGTAATACAGGGTACTATGGCTACACCTTC. The encoded protein is CASNTGYYGYTF.

There are many counts of this clonotype. J is TRBJ2-5 and V is TRBV7-2; unclear D gene. CDR1 and CDR2 (germline): SGHTA, FQGNSA. The CDR3 spans 11 residues. V shed 5 bases and J shed 1 base, with 2 bases lying between them. In nucleotides, the CDR3 is TGTGCCAGCAGCGTCCAAGAGACCCAGTACTTC. Amino acid sequence: CASSVQETQYF.

This clonotype was observed a handful of times. The gene calls are TRBV12-3 or TRBV12-4 and TRBJ2-7, with 9 positions matching TRBD2. After removal of 3 bases from V and 2 bases from J, the junction contained 2 bases not matched to a gene. The CDR3 has 14 residues. CDR3 nucleotide sequence: TGTGCCAGCAGTTTCGCGGGAGGGCCCTACGAGCAGTACTTC. It codes for CASSFAGGPYEQYF.

A word on this clonotype: A read error may explain this, as a much larger clone is one base away. Since no conserved phenylalanine or tryptophan closes the CDR3, a read error is the likely cause. The V and J genes are TRBV28 and TRBJ1-2; D uncertain. The germline CDR1 and CDR2 sequences are MDHEN and SYDVKM. The ends were cut back, 3 bases at V and 6 bases at J, with 8 bases in the middle. CDR3 size: 12 residues. CDR3 DNA: TGTGCCAGCAGTTTCGAGAGGCATGGCTACACCCTC. Translating gives CASSFERHGYTL.

Note on this clonotype: This may arise from a read error, as a much more abundant clone is one base away. The rearrangement links TRBV25-1 to TRBJ1-1; D is unresolved. This CDR3 is built from 17 residues. Germline CDR1 is MGHDK and CDR2 is SYGVNS. For the CDR3, the DNA is TGTGCCAGCAGTCTACTGGGCCTGGTGGGTGAGAACACTGAAGCTCTCTTT. Translated, it gives CASSLLGLVGENTEALF.

Turning to this clonotype: With a much larger clone just one base away, this may be a read error. In this CDR3 the conserved last residue, phenylalanine or tryptophan, is missing, so a read error is likely. The chain recombines TRBV24-1 with TRBJ2-7; no definite D call. The CDR3 is 16 residues long. V gave up 8 bases and J gave up 1 base, with 20 bases separating them. The germline V gene encodes CDR1 KGHDR and CDR2 SFDVKD. The CDR3 protein is CATKGRTRSSSYEQYS. The CDR3 nucleotides are TGTGCCACCAAGGGCCGAACACGCTCGAGTTCCTACGAGCAGTACTCC.

This clonotype came up many times. The gene calls are TRBV28 and TRBJ1-2, with D perhaps matching TRBD1 (6 bases). V lost 6 bases and J lost 1, with 9 bases in between. The CDR3 has 13 amino acids. Looked up from germline, CDR1 is MDHEN and CDR2 is SYDVKM. The CDR3 region is CASRRGGNYGYTF. CDR3 coding DNA: TGTGCCAGCAGACGAGGGGGTAACTATGGCTACACCTTC.

This clonotype is medium-sized (0.01 to 0.1%) by share. This chain uses TRBV6-1 with TRBJ2-1; possibly TRBD2 for D (6 bases). This CDR3 region has 15 residues. In germline, CDR1 is MNHNS, CDR2 SASEGT. Trimming removed 7 bases from V and 0 bases from J, with 13 bases in between. CDR3 loop: CASKKAGSSYNEQFF. The CDR3 nucleotides read TGTGCCAGCAAAAAGGCGGGGAGCTCCTACAATGAGCAGTTCTTC.

In this sample, this clonotype turned up many times. The genes are TRBV6-1 and TRBJ1-1; 7 positions match TRBD1. The J segment lost 2 bases and the V segment lost 6 bases, leaving 18 bases of the junction unmatched. The germline CDR1 and CDR2 sequences are MNHNS and SASEGT. There are 18 residues in the CDR3. The CDR3 DNA reads as TGTGCCAGCAGAGGCTCTCTTCAGGGGGTAAAAAGAAACACTGAAGCTTTCTTT. It is translated as CASRGSLQGVKRNTEAFF.

Ten or more counts support this clonotype. This sequence joins TRBV20-1 and TRBJ1-5; possible D gene TRBD1, 6 bases. Germline CDR1 reads DFQATT; CDR2 reads SNEGSKA (reference sequence). The CDR3 totals 15 residues. The ends were cut back, 5 bases at V and 0 bases at J, with 14 bases in the middle. The CDR3, as DNA: TGCAGTGCTCGCAGTTACAGGGATAGCAATCAGCCCCAGCATTTT. This codes for CSARSYRDSNQPQHF.

There are many counts of this clonotype. The chain is built from TRBV28 and TRBJ2-1, with D uncertain. The CDR3 has 12 amino acids. The germline V and J ends were trimmed by 3 bases and 5 bases, with 5 bases remaining between them. Looked up from germline, CDR1 is MDHEN and CDR2 is SYDVKM. The CDR3 loop is CASSFLDNEQFF. CDR3 nucleotide sequence: TGTGCCAGCAGTTTTTTGGACAATGAGCAGTTCTTC. Using reference TRBV28 and TRBJ2-1 for the parts outside the CDR3, the full variable domain is DVKVTQSSRYLVKRTGEKVFLECVQDMDHENMFWYRQDPGLGLRLIYFSYDVKMKEKGDIPEGYSVSREKKERFSLILESASTNQTSMYLCASSFLDNEQFFGPGTRLTVL.

This clonotype has just a few counts. This chain uses TRBV18 with TRBJ1-1; a weak D match, TRBD1 (5 bases). The CDR3 length is 15 residues. V shed 2 bases and J shed 1 base, with 11 bases lying between them. Germline CDR1 reads KGHSH; CDR2 reads LQKENI. In nucleotides, the CDR3 is TGTGCCAGCTCACCAAAAAGGGGATGGAACACTGAAGCTTTCTTT. Translated: CASSPKRGWNTEAFF.

With regard to this clonotype: A much larger clone differs by one base, so this may be a read error. J is TRBJ2-5 and V is TRBV6-6; 7 bases are shared with TRBD1. The CDR3 spans 12 residues. V gave up 10 bases and J gave up 5 bases; unmatched junction bases: 7. Germline CDR1 reads MNHNY; CDR2 reads SVGAGI (reference sequence). CDR3 sequence: CANKKGGETQYF. The CDR3 DNA reads TGTGCCAACAAAAAAGGGGGCGAGACCCAGTACTTC.